This T cell receptor beta chain appears in the sequencing data of a study of T cell responses to AZD1222 COVID-19 vaccine. Study findings and constraints: Epitopes outside B.1.351 and B.1.1.7 mutated regions reportedly drew nearly half of spike TCRs. All repertoire sampling was performed exclusively after the peak T cell response. Clonal diversity may have been underestimated, and the donors were mostly white British, with more females than males. Baseline serostatus was positive in only six AZD1222 recipients.

Some clones are missing from TCRdb's copy, which holds only in-frame ones; the method was immunoSEQ multiplex PCR. The sample has about 260,000 clones; about 92% are singletons. Worth noting for this clone: Its antigen is not identified.

The germline CDR1 and CDR2 sequences are SGHRS and YFSETQ. Trimming at V came to 0 bases and at J to 1 base, leaving 4 bases not matched to a gene. This CDR3 has 16 amino acids. The source material was peripheral blood, sampled on day 0 of AZD1222 vaccination. The receptor's source is an adult in good health. The chain couples TRBV5-1 to TRBJ1-1; TRBD1 agrees at 9 bases. The CDR3 DNA reads TGCGCCAGCAGCTTGGGACCGGGACAGGGGAACACTGAAGCTTTCTTT. This codes for CASSLGPGQGNTEAFF.